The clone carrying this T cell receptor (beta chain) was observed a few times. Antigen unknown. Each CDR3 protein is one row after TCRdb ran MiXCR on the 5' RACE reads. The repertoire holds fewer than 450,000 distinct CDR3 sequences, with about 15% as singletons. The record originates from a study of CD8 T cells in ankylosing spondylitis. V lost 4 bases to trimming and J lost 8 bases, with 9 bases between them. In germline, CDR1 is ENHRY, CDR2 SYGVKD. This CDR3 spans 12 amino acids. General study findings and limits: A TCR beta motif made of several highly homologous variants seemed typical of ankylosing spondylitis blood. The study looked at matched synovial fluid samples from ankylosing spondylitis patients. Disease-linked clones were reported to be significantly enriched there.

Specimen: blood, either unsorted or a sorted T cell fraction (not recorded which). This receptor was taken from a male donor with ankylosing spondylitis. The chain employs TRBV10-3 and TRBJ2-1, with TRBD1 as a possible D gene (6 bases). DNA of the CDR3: TGTGCCATCAGTGTTGGGGGCGATGAGCAGTTCTTC. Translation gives CAISVGGDEQFF.